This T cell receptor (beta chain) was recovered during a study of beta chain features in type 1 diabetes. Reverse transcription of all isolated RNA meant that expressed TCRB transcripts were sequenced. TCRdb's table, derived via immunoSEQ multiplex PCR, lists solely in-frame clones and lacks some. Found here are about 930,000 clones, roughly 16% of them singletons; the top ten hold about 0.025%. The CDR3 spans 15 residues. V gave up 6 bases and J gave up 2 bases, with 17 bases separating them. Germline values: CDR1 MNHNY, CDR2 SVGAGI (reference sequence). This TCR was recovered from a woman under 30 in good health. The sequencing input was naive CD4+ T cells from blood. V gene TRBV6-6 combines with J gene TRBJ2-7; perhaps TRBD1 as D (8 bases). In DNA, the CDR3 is TGTGCCAGCAGGGTGGGGGGGGACAGGACCTACGAGCAGTACTTC. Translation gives CASRVGGDRTYEQYF.